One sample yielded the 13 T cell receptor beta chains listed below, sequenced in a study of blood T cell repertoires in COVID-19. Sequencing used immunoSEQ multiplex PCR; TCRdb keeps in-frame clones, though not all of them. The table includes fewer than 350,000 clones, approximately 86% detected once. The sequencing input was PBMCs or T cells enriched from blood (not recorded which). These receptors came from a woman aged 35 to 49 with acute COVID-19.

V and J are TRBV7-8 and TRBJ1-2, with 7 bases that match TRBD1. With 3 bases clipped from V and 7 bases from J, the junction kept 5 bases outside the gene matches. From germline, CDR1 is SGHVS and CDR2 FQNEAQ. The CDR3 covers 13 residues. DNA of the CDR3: TGTGCCAGCAGCTTGGAAGACAGGGCTGGCTACACCTTC. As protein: CASSLEDRAGYTF.

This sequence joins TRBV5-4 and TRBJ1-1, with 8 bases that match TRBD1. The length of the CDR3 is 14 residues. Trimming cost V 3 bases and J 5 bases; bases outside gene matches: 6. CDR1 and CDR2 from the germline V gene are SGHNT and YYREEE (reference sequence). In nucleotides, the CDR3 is TGTGCCAGCAGCTCAGGGGGCGCGGGAACTGAAGCTTTCTTT. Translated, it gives CASSSGGAGTEAFF. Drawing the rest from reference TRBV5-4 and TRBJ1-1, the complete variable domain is ETGVTQSPTHLIKTRGQQVTLRCSSQSGHNTVSWYQQALGQGPQFIFQYYREEENGRGNFPPRFSGLQFPNYSSELNVNALELDDSALYLCASSSGGAGTEAFFGQGTRLTVV.

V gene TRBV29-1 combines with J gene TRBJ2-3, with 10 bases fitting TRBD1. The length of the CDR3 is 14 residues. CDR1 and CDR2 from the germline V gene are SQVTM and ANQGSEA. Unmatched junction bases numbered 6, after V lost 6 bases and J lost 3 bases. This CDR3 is CSVPGQGRTDTQYF. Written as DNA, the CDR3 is TGCAGCGTCCCGGGACAGGGGAGGACAGATACGCAGTATTTT.

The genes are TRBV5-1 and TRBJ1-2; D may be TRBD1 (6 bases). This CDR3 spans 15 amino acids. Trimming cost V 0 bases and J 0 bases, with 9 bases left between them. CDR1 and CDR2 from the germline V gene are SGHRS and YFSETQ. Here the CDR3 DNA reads TGCGCCAGCAGCTTGGGGACAGCCTCTAACTATGGCTACACCTTC. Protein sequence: CASSLGTASNYGYTF. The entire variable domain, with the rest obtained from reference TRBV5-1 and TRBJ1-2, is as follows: KAGVTQTPRYLIKTRGQQVTLSCSPISGHRSVSWYQQTPGQGLQFLFEYFSETQRNKGNFPGRFSGRQFSNSRSEMNVSTLELGDSALYLCASSLGTASNYGYTFGSGTRLTVV.

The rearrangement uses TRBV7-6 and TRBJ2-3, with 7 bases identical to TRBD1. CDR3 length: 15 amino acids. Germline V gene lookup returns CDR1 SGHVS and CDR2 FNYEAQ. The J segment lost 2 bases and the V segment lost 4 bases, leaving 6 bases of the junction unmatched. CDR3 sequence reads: CASSWQGEITDTQYF. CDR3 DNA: TGTGCCAGCAGCTGGCAGGGGGAAATCACAGATACGCAGTATTTT.

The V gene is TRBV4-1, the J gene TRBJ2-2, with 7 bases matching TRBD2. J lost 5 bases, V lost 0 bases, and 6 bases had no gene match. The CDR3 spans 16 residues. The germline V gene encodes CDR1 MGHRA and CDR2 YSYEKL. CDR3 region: CASSQDAGVNTGELFF. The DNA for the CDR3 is TGCGCCAGCAGCCAAGATGCGGGGGTTAATACCGGGGAGCTGTTTTTT.

The CDR3 reads CASSRLVQSNTEAFF. The CDR3 nucleotides are TGTGCCAGCAGTCGACTGGTGCAATCGAACACTGAAGCTTTCTTT. This chain joins TRBV6-5 and TRBJ1-1; no reliable D call. There are 15 residues in the CDR3. The ends were cut back, 5 bases at V and 1 base at J, with 14 bases in the middle. The germline V gene has CDR1 MNHEY and CDR2 SVGAGI.

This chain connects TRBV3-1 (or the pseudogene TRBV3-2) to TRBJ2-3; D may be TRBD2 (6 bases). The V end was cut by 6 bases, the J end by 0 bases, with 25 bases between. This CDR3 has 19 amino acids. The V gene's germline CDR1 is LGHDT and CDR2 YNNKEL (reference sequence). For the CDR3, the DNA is TGTGCCAGCAGGCACGAAGTAGCGGAGTCAATCCTAAGCACAGATACGCAGTATTTT. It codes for CASRHEVAESILSTDTQYF.

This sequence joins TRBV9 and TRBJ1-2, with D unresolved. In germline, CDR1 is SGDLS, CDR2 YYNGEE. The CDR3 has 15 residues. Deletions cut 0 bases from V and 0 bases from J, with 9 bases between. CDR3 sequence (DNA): TGTGCCAGCAGCGTAGGCAGGATCGCTAACTATGGCTACACCTTC. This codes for CASSVGRIANYGYTF.

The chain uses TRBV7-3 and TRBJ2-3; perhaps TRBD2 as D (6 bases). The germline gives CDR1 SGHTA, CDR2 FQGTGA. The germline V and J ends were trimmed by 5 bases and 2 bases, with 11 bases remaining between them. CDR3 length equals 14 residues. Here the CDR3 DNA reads TGTGCCAGCAGCCCTTGGACTACCACAGATACGCAGTATTTT. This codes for CASSPWTTTDTQYF. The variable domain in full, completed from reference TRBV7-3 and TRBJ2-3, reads GAGVSQTPSNKVTEKGKYVELRCDPISGHTALYWYRQSLGQGPEFLIYFQGTGAADDSGLPNDRFFAVRPEGSVSTLKIQRTERGDSAVYLCASSPWTTTDTQYFGPGTRLTVL.

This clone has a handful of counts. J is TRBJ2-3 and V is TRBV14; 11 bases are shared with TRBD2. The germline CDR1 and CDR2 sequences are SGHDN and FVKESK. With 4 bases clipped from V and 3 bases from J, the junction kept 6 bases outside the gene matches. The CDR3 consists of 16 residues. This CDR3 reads CASSRVAGGPTDTQYF. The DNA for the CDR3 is TGTGCCAGCAGCCGGGTAGCGGGAGGGCCTACAGATACGCAGTATTTT. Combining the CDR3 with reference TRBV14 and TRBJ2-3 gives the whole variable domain EAGVTQFPSHSVIEKGQTVTLRCDPISGHDNLYWYRRVMGKEIKFLLHFVKESKQDESGMPNNRFLAERTGGTYSTLKVQPAELEDSGVYFCASSRVAGGPTDTQYFGPGTRLTVL.

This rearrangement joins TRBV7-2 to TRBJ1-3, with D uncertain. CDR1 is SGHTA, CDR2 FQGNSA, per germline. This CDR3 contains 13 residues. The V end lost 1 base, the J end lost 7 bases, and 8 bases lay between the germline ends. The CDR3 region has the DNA TGTGCCAGCAGCTTAGACCGAGGGAACACCATATATTTT. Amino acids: CASSLDRGNTIYF.

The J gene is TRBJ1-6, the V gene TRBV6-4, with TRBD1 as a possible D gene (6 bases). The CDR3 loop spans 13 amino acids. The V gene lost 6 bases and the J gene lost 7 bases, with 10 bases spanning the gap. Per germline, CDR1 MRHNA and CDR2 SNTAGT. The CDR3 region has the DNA TGTGCCAGCAGACAGGGAGCCAATTCACCCCTCCACTTT. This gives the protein CASRQGANSPLHF.